The next 9 T cell receptor beta chains were all read from a single sample in a study of T cells in lung cancer brain metastases. Clones were read by immunoSEQ multiplex PCR, and TCRdb kept only the in-frame ones, dropping some. The data hold about 7,000 clones, with 86% observed a single time. Source material: tumor tissue from the primary lung tumor. These receptors all come from a middle-aged man with non-small cell lung cancer.

Concerning this clone: Sequence at one end of the junction differs from germline and may be a read error. The chain has TRBV7-9 and TRBJ2-3; 9 positions agree with TRBD1. Germline loops: CDR1 SEHNR, CDR2 FQNEAQ (reference sequence). The CDR3 loop spans 17 amino acids. The CDR3: CASSLAPGQGSTDTQYF. In DNA, the CDR3 is TGTGCCAGCAGCCTAGCCCCGGGACAGGGAAGCACAGATACGCAGTATTTT. The complete variable domain, with remaining parts taken from reference TRBV7-9 and TRBJ2-3, reads DTGVSQNPRHKITKRGQNVTFRCDPISEHNRLYWYRQTLGQGPEFLTYFQNEAQLEKSRLLSDRFSAERPKGSFSTLEIQRTEQGDSAMYLCASSLAPGQGSTDTQYFGPGTRLTVL.

The chain carries TRBV30 and TRBJ1-6; TRBD1 is a possible D gene (5 bases). The length of the CDR3 is 15 residues. V was trimmed by 6 bases and J by 0 bases, leaving 12 bases between them. Germline V gene lookup returns CDR1 GTSNPN and CDR2 SVGIG (reference sequence). CDR3 in amino acids: CACRGSPSYNSPLHF. The CDR3, as DNA: TGTGCCTGTAGGGGCAGCCCCTCCTATAATTCACCCCTCCACTTT.

This sequence joins TRBV6-1 and TRBJ2-7; 7 bases are shared with TRBD1. Losses at the gene ends were 8 bases for V and 3 bases for J; bases not matched to a gene: 7. Germline lookup yields CDR1 MNHNS and CDR2 SASEGT. The length of the CDR3 is 13 residues. The DNA of the CDR3 is TGTGCCAGCGGTAGACAGGGATACTACGAGCAGTACTTC. Amino acids: CASGRQGYYEQYF.

This rearrangement joins TRBV13 to TRBJ2-7; a weak D match, TRBD2 (5 bases). Per the germline V gene, CDR1 is PRHDT and CDR2 is FYEKMQ (reference sequence). This CDR3 spans 13 amino acids. The V end lost 3 bases, the J end lost 7 bases, and 13 bases lay between the germline ends. CDR3 in amino acids: CASSLTSRGEQYF. CDR3 sequence (DNA): TGTGCCAGCAGCTTGACGTCTCGCGGGGAGCAGTACTTC.

The chain links TRBV5-1 to TRBJ2-3; 7 bases line up with TRBD1. The germline gives CDR1 SGHRS, CDR2 YFSETQ. This CDR3 comprises 15 residues. The V gene end was trimmed by 5 bases and the J gene end by 6 bases; junction bases not matched to a gene: 12. CDR3 coding DNA: TGCGCCAGCAGACCGGGACAGCCAAACCGGGATACGCAGTATTTT. It is translated as CASRPGQPNRDTQYF. Supplemented by reference TRBV5-1 and TRBJ2-3, the full variable domain reads KAGVTQTPRYLIKTRGQQVTLSCSPISGHRSVSWYQQTPGQGLQFLFEYFSETQRNKGNFPGRFSGRQFSNSRSEMNVSTLELGDSALYLCASRPGQPNRDTQYFGPGTRLTVL.

The rearrangement uses TRBV6-1 and TRBJ2-1; maybe TRBD1 (5 bases). The CDR3 has 15 residues. The germline gives CDR1 MNHNS, CDR2 SASEGT. V was shortened by 2 bases and J by 2 bases, with 10 bases between the two germline ends. The CDR3 DNA reads TGTGCCAGCAGTGAACCGGTAGGGGCCTACAATGAGCAGTTCTTC. As protein: CASSEPVGAYNEQFF.

The chain employs TRBV19 and TRBJ2-2; D might be TRBD1 (5 bases). Germline CDR1 and CDR2: LNHDA and SQIVND (reference sequence). The V gene lost 1 base and the J gene lost 6 bases, with 15 bases spanning the gap. This CDR3 spans 16 amino acids. CDR3 sequence reads: CASSIGQTLRSGELFF. In nucleotides, the CDR3 is TGTGCCAGTAGTATAGGACAGACCCTAAGATCCGGGGAGCTGTTTTTT.

On this clone: Different DNA sequences within this sample yield the same CDR3. The chain couples TRBV6-5 to TRBJ1-1; 11 bases are a match to TRBD1. The germline V gene has CDR1 MNHEY and CDR2 SVGAGI. Trimming removed 8 bases from V and 2 bases from J; junction bases left unmatched: 4. The CDR3 is 14 residues long. The CDR3 DNA follows: TGTGCCAGCGAGGACAGGGGGCCCAACACTGAAGCTTTCTTT. Residues: CASEDRGPNTEAFF.

The chain employs TRBV7-9 and TRBJ1-4; D uncertain. Trimming pared 3 bases from V and 4 bases from J, leaving 12 bases between. The germline gives CDR1 SEHNR, CDR2 FQNEAQ (reference sequence). The CDR3 is made up of 15 amino acids. CDR3 sequence (DNA): TGTGCCAGCAGCTTTGGATGGCAGAGTAATGAAAAACTGTTTTTT. Protein sequence: CASSFGWQSNEKLFF.